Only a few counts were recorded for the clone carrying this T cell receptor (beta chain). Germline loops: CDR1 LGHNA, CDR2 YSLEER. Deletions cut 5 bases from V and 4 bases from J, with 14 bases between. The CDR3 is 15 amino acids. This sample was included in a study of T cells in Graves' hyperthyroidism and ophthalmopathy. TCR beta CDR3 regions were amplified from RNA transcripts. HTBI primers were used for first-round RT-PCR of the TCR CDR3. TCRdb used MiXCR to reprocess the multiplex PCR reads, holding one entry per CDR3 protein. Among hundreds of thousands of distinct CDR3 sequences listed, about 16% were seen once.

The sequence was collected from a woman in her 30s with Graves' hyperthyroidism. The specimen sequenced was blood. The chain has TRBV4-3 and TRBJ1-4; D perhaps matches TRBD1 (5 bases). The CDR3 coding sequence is TGCGCCAGCAGCACACCCGGGACTGATAATGAAAAACTGTTTTTT. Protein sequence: CASSTPGTDNEKLFF.